This T cell receptor beta chain was identified during a study of blood T cell repertoires in COVID-19. Study in general: Material from acute and convalescent COVID-19 was sourced from the United States, Italy and Spain. Sources were T cells, B-cell-depleted T cells, or PBMCs; the material itself was cDNA or gDNA.

The length of the CDR3 is 20 residues. Germline lookup yields CDR1 KGHDR and CDR2 SFDVKD. The V segment lost 2 bases and the J segment 0 bases; nucleotides outside the gene matches: 8. As handled by the study authors: Scientists estimated how many nucleated cells there were by amplifying reference gene primers. Here immunoSEQ multiplex PCR was the method, and the copy in TCRdb shows in-frame clones only, minus some. That table gives V, J and clone size, and the DNA gave D and trimming. Here the sample spans 100,000 to 150,000 clones, 60% to 75% being singletons. The sequence came from a woman in her 70s with acute or convalescent COVID-19. Sequenced: peripheral blood. The rearrangement joins TRBV24-1 to TRBJ2-1; 14 nucleotides match TRBD2. The CDR3 sequence: CATSDSSGTSGSGSYNEQFF. The CDR3 DNA reads as TGTGCCACCAGTGATTCATCCGGGACTAGCGGGAGTGGCTCCTACAATGAGCAGTTCTTC.